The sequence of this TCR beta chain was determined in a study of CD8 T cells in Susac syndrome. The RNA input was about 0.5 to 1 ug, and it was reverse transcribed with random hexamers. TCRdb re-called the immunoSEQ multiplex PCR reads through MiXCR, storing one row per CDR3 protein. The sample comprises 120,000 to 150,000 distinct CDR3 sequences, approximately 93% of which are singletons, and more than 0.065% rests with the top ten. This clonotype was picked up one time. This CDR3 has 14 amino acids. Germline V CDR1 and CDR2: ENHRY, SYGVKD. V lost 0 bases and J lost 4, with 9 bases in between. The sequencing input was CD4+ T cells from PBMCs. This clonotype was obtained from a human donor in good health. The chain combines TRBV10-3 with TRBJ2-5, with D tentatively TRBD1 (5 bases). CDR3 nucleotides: TGTGCCATCAGTGAGTCTGTAGGGGTAGAGACCCAGTACTTC. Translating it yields CAISESVGVETQYF.